This TCR beta chain was profiled in a study of cytomegalovirus exposure and HLA in healthy donors. 13 Jbeta primers and 60 Vbeta primers were used for the PCR. The method was immunoSEQ multiplex PCR; TCRdb's version includes in-frame clones alone and lacks a portion of them. Of approximately 110,000 clones listed, around 79% are singletons. This clone was observed a handful of times. Its antigen is unidentified. Study-wide points: According to a later analysis, most TCR beta chains associated with CMV appeared HLA-restricted.

The CDR3 loop spans 14 amino acids. V was cut by 1 base and J by 6 bases, with 13 bases left in between. Germline-derived CDR1 and CDR2 are SGHAT and FQNNGV. Material for sequencing was PBMCs. V and J are TRBV11-2 and TRBJ2-7, with D perhaps TRBD1 (5 bases). The sequence was collected from a woman aged 40 to 50 in good health and CMV-seronegative. CDR3 region: CASSLGQGRREQYF. The DNA for the CDR3 is TGTGCCAGCAGCTTAGGGCAGGGTAGACGCGAGCAGTACTTC.